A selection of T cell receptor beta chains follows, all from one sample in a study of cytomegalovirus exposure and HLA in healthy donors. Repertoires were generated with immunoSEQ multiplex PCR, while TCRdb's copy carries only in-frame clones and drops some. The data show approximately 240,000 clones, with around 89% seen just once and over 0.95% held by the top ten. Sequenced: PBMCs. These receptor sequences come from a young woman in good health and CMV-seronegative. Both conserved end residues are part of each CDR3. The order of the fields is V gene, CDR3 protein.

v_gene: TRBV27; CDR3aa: CASRVGDTEAFF
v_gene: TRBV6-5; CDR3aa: CASSYDRGMETQYF
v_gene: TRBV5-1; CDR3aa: CASERQGAIEAGELFF
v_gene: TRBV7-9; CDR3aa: CASYGTGWAEAFF
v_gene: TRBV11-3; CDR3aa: CASSPYPRQPPKNIQYF
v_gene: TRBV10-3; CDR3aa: CAISETGVGTEAFF
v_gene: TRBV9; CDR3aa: CASSPWTEIAEAFF
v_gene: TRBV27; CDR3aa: CASSLSGRVSGYTF
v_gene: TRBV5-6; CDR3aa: CASSFPHGAGAEAFF
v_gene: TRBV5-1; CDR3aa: CTSRRDSEGYTF
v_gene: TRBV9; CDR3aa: CASSVQVSSNEQFF
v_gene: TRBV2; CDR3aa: CASSVAGGTGELFF
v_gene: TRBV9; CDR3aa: CASSVAGRTGKETQYF
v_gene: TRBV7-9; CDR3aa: CASSLPGQGASHPFF
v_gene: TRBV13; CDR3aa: CASSYLGGSGNTIYF
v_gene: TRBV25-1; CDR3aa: CASSRVGRVHTGELFF
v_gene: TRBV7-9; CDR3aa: CASSPTTSGGNQYF
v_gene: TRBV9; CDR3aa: CASSESSGGAKRNEQYF
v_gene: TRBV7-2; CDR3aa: CASSDRDRGLETQYF
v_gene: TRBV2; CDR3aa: CASSRDSGTSTDTQYF
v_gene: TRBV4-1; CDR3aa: CASSQDSTATSDYEQYF
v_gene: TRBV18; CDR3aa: CASSPRLGTGEAFF
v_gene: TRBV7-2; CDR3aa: CASSPGMTSGGLQYF
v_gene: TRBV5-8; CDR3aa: CASSLGLDPYNEQFF
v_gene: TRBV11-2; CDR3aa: CASSWAGQSVYNSPLHF
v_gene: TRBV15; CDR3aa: CATSGGQGAANYGYTF
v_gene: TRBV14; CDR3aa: CASSRRTSGRRSTGELFF
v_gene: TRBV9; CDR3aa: CASSVFNRQTGELFF
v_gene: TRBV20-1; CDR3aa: CSAGPGDEQYF
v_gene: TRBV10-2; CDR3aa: CASSEGLLTPYEQYF
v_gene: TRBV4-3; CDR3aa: CASSQGRAFF
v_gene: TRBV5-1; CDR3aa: CASSAMGQGARDTQYF
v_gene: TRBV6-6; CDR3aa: CASSFRQSYGYTF
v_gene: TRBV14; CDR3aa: CASSPTTGLGAEAFF
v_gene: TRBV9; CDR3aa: CASSKTGSRLGYEQYF
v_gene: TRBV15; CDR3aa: CATSIGGGGYTF
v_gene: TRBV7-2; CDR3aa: CASRTQASTDTQYF
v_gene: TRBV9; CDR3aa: CASSPRDRFNEKLFF
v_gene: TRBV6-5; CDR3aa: CASRAGGTYEQYF
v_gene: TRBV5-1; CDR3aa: CASSPRAGQDGTQYF
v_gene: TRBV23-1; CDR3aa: CASSQERQTNTGELFF
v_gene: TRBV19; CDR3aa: CASSIKQGWNGYIF
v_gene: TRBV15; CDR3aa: CATSNGLNYGYTF
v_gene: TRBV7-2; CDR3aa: CASSSGTSGGYSYEQYF
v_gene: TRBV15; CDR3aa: CATSSQRSSYNEQFF
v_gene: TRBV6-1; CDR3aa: CASSPRGSDYGYTF